The clone carrying this T cell receptor beta chain has a handful of counts. What it recognizes is unknown. The data were taken from a study of response to subunit inactivated influenza vaccine. V lost 0 bases and J lost 6; bases outside the gene matches: 7. CDR1 and CDR2 (germline): DFQATT, SNEGSKA (reference sequence). The CDR3 length is 16 residues. Points from the study as a whole: It was suggested by the authors that few new T cells are recruited by each seasonal influenza vaccination.

TCRdb re-analysed the RT-PCR reads in MiXCR, keeping a single row per CDR3 protein. This sample has about 830,000 distinct CDR3 sequences, with about 18% found just once. Sequencing was performed on PBMCs from blood, taken less than 6 days after vaccination. The source of this sequence is a man aged 45-65 years who received an inactivated influenza vaccine. This chain joins TRBV20-1 and TRBJ2-1, with 11 positions matching TRBD2. This chain's CDR3 is CSARDLRLAGLNEQFF. Here the CDR3 DNA reads TGCAGTGCTAGAGATCTACGACTAGCGGGACTCAATGAGCAGTTCTTC.